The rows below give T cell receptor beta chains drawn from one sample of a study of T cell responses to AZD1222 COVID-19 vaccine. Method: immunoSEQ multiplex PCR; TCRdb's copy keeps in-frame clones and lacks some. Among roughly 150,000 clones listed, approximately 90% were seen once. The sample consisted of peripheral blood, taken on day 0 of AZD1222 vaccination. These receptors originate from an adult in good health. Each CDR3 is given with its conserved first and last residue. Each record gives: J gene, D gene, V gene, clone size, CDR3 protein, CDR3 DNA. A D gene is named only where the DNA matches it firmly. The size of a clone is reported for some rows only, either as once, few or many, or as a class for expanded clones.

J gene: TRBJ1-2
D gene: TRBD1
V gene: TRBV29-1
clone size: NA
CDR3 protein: CSVGQGAHYGYTF
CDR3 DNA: TGCAGCGTTGGGCAGGGGGCCCACTATGGCTACACCTTC

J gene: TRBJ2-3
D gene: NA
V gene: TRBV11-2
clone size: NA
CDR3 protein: CASSSTDTQYF
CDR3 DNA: TGTGCCAGCAGCTCGACAGATACGCAGTATTTT

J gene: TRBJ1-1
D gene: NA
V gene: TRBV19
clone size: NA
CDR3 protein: CASTRVWGDLNTEAFF
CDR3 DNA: TGTGCCAGTACCCGTGTTTGGGGGGACTTGAACACTGAAGCTTTCTTT

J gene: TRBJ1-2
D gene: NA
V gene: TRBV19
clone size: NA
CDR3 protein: CATRAGNGYTF
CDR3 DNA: TGTGCCACCCGAGCGGGGAACGGCTACACCTTC

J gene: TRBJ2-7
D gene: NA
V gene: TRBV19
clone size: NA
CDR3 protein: CASSPTEHYEQYF
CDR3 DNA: TGTGCCAGTAGTCCGACAGAACACTACGAGCAGTACTTC

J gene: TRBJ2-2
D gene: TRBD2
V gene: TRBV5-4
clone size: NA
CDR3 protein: CASSGFGSGSGGELFF
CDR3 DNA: TGTGCCAGCAGCGGGTTTGGGAGCGGGAGTGGAGGGGAGCTGTTTTTT

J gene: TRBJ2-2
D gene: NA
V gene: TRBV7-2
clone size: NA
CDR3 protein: CASSLAGQDTGELFF
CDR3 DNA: TGTGCCAGCAGCTTAGCGGGACAAGACACCGGGGAGCTGTTTTTT

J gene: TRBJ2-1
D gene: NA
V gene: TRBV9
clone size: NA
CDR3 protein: CASSVAGVSYNEQFF
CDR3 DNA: TGTGCCAGCAGCGTAGCGGGAGTCTCCTACAATGAGCAGTTCTTC

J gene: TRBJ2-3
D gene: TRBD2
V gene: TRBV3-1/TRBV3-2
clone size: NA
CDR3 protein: CASSPRAAGLLDTQYF
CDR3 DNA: TGTGCCAGCAGCCCCCGAGCAGCGGGGCTCTTGGATACGCAGTATTTT

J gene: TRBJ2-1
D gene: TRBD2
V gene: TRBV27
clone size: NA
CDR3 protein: CASSFEGTSGLYNEQFF
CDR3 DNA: TGTGCCAGCAGTTTCGAAGGGACTAGCGGGCTCTACAATGAGCAGTTCTTC

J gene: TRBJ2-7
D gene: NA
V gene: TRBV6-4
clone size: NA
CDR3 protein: CASSRSGGYEQYF
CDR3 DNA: TGTGCCAGCAGCCGGAGTGGGGGGTACGAGCAGTACTTC

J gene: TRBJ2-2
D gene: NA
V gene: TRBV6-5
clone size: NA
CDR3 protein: CASTGDTGELFF
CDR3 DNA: TGTGCCAGCACCGGGGACACCGGGGAGCTGTTTTTT

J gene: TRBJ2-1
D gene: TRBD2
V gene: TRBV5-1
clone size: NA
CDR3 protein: CASSLGTSGLYNEQFF
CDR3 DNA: TGCGCCAGCAGCTTGGGGACTAGCGGGTTATACAATGAGCAGTTCTTC

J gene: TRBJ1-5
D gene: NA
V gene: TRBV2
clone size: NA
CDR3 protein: CASSETAEDQPQHF
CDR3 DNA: TGTGCCAGCAGTGAGACAGCCGAGGATCAGCCCCAGCATTTT

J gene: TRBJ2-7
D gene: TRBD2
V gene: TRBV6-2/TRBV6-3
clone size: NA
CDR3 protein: CASSYSRTSGGSYEQYF
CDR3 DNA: TGTGCCAGCAGTTACTCCAGGACTAGCGGGGGTTCCTACGAGCAGTACTTC

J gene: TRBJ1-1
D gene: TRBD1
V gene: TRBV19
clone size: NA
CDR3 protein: CASSDARDRGITFF
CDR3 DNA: TGTGCCAGTAGTGATGCCCGGGACAGGGGGATAACTTTCTTT

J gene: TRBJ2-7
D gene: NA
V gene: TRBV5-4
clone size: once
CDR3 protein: CAGGSGQTYEQYF
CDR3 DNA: TGTGCCGGGGGGTCGGGACAAACCTACGAGCAGTACTTC

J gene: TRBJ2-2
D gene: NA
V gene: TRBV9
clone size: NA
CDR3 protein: CASSVVFGVETGELFF
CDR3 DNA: TGTGCCAGCAGCGTAGTTTTCGGGGTGGAGACCGGGGAGCTGTTTTTT

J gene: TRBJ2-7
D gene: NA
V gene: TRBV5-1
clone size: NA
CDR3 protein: CASSLERGAHEQYF
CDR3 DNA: TGCGCCAGCAGCTTAGAAAGGGGGGCCCACGAGCAGTACTTC

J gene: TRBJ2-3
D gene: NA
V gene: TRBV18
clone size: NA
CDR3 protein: CASSAGLLGDTQYF
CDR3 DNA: TGTGCCAGCTCAGCTGGACTCCTGGGAGATACGCAGTATTTT

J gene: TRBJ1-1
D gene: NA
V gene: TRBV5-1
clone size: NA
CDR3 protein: CASSLGSGARTFF
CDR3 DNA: TGCGCCAGCAGCTTGGGCTCGGGGGCGCGAACTTTCTTT

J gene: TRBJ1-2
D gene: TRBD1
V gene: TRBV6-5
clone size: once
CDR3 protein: CASGQGLSYGYTF
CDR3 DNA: TGTGCCAGCGGACAGGGACTATCCTATGGCTACACCTTC

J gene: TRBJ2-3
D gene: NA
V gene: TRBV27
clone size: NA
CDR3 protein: CASSFGSGAQYF
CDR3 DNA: TGTGCCAGCAGTTTTGGGTCCGGGGCGCAGTATTTT

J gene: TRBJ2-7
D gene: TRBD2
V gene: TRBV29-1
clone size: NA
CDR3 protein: CSVGGGSSYEQYF
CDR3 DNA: TGCAGCGTTGGGGGGGGGAGCTCCTACGAGCAGTACTTC

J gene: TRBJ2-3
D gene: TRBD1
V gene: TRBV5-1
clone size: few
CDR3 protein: CASRLGQLLVDTQYF
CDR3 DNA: TGCGCCAGCAGGTTGGGACAGCTACTGGTCGATACGCAGTATTTT

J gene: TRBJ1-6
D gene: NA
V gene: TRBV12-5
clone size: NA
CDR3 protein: CASGLVLGRVQPLHF
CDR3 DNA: TGTGCTAGTGGTTTGGTACTGGGCCGTGTTCAACCCCTCCACTTT

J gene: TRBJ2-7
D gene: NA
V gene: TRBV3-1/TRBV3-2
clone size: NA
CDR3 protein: CASSQGAYEQYF
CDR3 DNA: TGTGCCAGCAGCCAAGGAGCCTACGAGCAGTACTTC

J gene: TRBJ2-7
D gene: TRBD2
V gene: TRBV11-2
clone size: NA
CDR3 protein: CASSLASGYLYEQYF
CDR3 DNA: TGTGCCAGCAGCTTAGCTAGCGGGTACCTCTACGAGCAGTACTTC

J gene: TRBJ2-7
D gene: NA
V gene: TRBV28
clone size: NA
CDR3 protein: CASSLGLSSGEQYF
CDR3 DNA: TGTGCCAGCAGTCTTGGCCTGTCGAGCGGAGAGCAGTACTTC

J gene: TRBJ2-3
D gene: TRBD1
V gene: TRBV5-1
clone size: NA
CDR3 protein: CASSSLPQGASTDTQYF
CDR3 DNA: TGCGCCAGCAGCTCCTTGCCCCAGGGGGCTAGCACAGATACGCAGTATTTT

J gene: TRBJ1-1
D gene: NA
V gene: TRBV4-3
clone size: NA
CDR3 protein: CASSQDRGTEAFF
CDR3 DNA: TGCGCCAGCAGCCAAGATAGGGGTACTGAAGCTTTCTTT

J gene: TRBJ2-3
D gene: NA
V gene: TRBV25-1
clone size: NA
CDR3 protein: CASSASGLRESSTDTQYF
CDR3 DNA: TGTGCCAGCAGTGCTTCGGGACTCCGGGAGTCTAGCACAGATACGCAGTATTTT

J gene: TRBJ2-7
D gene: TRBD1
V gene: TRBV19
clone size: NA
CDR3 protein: CASSAGTGSYEQYF
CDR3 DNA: TGTGCCAGTAGTGCCGGGACAGGGTCCTACGAGCAGTACTTC

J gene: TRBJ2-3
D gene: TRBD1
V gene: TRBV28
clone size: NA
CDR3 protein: CASSLPTGPDTQYF
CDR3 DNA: TGTGCCAGCAGTTTACCGACAGGGCCAGATACGCAGTATTTT

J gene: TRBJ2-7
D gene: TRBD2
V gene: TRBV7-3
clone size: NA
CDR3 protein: CASSLLPPAGAPYEQYF
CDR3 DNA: TGTGCCAGCAGCTTACTTCCCCCAGCGGGAGCCCCCTACGAGCAGTACTTC

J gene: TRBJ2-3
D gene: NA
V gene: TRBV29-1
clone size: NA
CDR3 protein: CSVESPSTDTQYF
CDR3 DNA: TGCAGCGTTGAATCCCCTAGCACAGATACGCAGTATTTT

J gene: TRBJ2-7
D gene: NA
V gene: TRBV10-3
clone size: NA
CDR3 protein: CAIWDTGGVPYEQYF
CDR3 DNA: TGTGCCATCTGGGACACGGGAGGAGTACCCTACGAGCAGTACTTC

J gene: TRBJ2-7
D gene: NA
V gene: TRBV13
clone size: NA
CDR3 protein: CASSLADNEQYF
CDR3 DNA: TGTGCCAGCAGCTTAGCGGATAACGAGCAGTACTTC

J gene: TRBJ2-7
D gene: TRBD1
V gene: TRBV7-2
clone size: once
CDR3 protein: CASSLEWDRTYEQYF
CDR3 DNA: TGTGCCAGCAGCTTAGAATGGGACAGAACCTACGAGCAGTACTTC

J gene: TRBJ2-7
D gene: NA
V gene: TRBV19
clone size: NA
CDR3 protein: CASSTIEMDKFYEQYF
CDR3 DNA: TGTGCCAGTAGTACAATCGAGATGGACAAGTTCTACGAGCAGTACTTC

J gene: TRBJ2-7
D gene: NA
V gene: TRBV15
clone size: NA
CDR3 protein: CATSRDPGGSYEQYF
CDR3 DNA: TGTGCCACCAGCAGAGACCCAGGCGGCTCCTACGAGCAGTACTTC

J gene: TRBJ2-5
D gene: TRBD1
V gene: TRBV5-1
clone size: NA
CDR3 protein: CASSLTQNRGVKTQYF
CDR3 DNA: TGCGCCAGCAGCTTAACACAAAACAGGGGTGTAAAGACCCAGTACTTC

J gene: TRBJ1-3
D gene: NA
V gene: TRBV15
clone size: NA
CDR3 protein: CATSPGTFSSGNTIYF
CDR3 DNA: TGTGCCACCAGCCCAGGGACCTTCAGCTCTGGAAACACCATATATTTT

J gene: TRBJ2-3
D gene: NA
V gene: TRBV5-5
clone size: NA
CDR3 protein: CASSGSLYTQYF
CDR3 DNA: TGTGCCAGCAGCGGCTCCCTTTATACGCAGTATTTT

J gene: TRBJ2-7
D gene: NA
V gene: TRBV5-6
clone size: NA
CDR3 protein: CASSFGAWSYEQYF
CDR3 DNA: TGTGCCAGCAGCTTCGGGGCATGGTCCTACGAGCAGTACTTC

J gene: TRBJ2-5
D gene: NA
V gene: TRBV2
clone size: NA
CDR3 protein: CASSDTVDSNTQYF
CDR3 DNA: TGTGCCAGCAGTGATACAGTTGACAGTAACACCCAGTACTTC

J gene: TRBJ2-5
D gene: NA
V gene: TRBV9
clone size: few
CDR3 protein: CASSVGGKTQYF
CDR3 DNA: TGTGCCAGCAGCGTGGGGGGTAAGACCCAGTACTTC

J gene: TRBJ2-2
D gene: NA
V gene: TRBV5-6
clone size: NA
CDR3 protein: CASSLLLRTRDSFTGELFF
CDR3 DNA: TGTGCCAGCAGCCTACTTCTGCGCACTAGAGACTCCTTCACCGGGGAGCTGTTTTTT

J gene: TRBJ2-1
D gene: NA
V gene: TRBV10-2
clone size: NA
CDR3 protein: CASSDTSFTSYNEQFF
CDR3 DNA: TGCGCCAGCAGTGATACTAGCTTTACCTCCTACAATGAGCAGTTCTTC

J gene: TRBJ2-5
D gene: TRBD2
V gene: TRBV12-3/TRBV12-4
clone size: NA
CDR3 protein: CASSLLAGETQYF
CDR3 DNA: TGTGCCAGCAGTTTGCTAGCGGGGGAGACCCAGTACTTC

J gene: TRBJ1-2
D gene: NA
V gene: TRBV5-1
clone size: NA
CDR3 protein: CASSLAGPNYGYTF
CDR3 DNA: TGCGCCAGCAGCTTGGCGGGACCAAACTATGGCTACACCTTC

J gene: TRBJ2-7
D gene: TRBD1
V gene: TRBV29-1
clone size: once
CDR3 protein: CSARQGPSYYEQYF
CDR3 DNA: TGCAGCGCCCGACAGGGCCCCTCCTACTACGAGCAGTACTTC

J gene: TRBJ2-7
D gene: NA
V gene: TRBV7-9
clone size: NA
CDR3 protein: CASSSTGIPYEQYF
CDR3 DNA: TGTGCCAGCAGCTCCACAGGGATCCCCTACGAGCAGTACTTC

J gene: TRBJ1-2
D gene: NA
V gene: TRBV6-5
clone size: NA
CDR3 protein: CATSQGSYGYTF
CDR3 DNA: TGTGCCACCTCGCAGGGCTCCTATGGCTACACCTTC